This T cell receptor beta chain was sequenced during a study of blood T cell repertoires in COVID-19. Background on the study: T cells, B-cell-depleted T cells, or PBMCs supplied cDNA or gDNA.

The sample holds one count of this clone. Trimming at V came to 8 bases and at J to 3 bases, leaving 4 bases not matched to a gene. Germline CDR1 MNHEY, CDR2 SVGAGI. This CDR3 spans 14 amino acids. The method was immunoSEQ multiplex PCR; TCRdb's version includes in-frame clones alone and lacks a portion of them. The data show about 330,000 clones, 92% seen once. The receptor was isolated from a woman aged 25 to 45 who had recovered from COVID-19. Material: PBMCs or T cells enriched from blood (not recorded which). The rearrangement uses TRBV6-5 and TRBJ1-3, with 10 bases identical to TRBD1. The CDR3 is CASGDRGNGNTIYF. The CDR3 nucleotides read TGTGCCAGCGGGGACAGGGGTAATGGAAACACCATATATTTT.